The clone carrying this TCR beta chain was counted only a few times. The ends were cut back, 6 bases at V and 1 base at J, with 12 bases in the middle. CDR3 length equals 14 residues. The germline gives CDR1 MDHEN, CDR2 SYDVKM. TCRdb reprocessed the RT-PCR reads with MiXCR, giving one entry per CDR3 protein. The sample consists of hundreds of thousands of distinct CDR3 sequences, 11% of them appearing once. These data originate in a study of response to subunit inactivated influenza vaccine. These data were also reused for a study on T cells expressing NK-cell markers. This second study notes: Researchers built TCR beta cDNA using 5'RACE template switching with UMIs. Sorted CD3+CD56+NKG2C+, CD3+CD56+NKG2C- and CD3+CD56-NKG2C+ T-cell subsets were beta-chain profiled. Seven donors tested HCMV-seropositive and one tested seronegative among the eight sequenced. In six donors, dominant NKG2C+ clonotypes were roughly 1.0-8% of CD8+ T cells. The study found these clonotypes also leading the CD3+CD56-NKG2C+ fraction in four donors.

The sequenced sample was PBMCs from blood, obtained on the day of vaccination. This sequence originates from a man aged 50-59 years who received an inactivated influenza vaccine. The chain is built from TRBV28 and TRBJ1-1; possibly TRBD1 for D (5 bases). This CDR3 reads CASRRTTGNTEAFF. Written as DNA, the CDR3 is TGTGCCAGCAGGCGAACTACAGGGAACACTGAAGCTTTCTTT.